A selection of T cell receptor beta chains follows, all from one sample in a study of early stage breast cancer tumors. TCRdb keeps only in-frame clones here, not all; method: immunoSEQ multiplex PCR. Of about 14,000 clones listed, roughly three quarters are singletons. The sample consisted of normal breast tissue next to the tumor. These receptors all come from a person between 45 and 65 years old with breast cancer. CDR3s include the opening cysteine and the closing phenylalanine or tryptophan. The D gene is left open where the match is weak.

V	D	CDR3
TRBV10-1	TRBD2	CASSEGGSYEQYF
TRBV7-6	.	CASSLGFLCNNGYTF
TRBV4-3	.	CASSQDGGAEYYGYTF
TRBV5-1	.	CASSESTDTQYF
TRBV30	.	CACQPRVDGYTF
TRBV19	.	CASSHPGDREDTQYF
TRBV2	.	CASLRQAYNNEQFF
TRBV11-2	.	CASSLDVGDGYTF
TRBV7-9	.	CASSLTGSVNNEQFF
TRBV7-2	.	CASSGSNTEETQYF
TRBV30	.	CAWTPIATGELFF
TRBV19	.	CASSRFIGDTDTQYF
TRBV18	TRBD1	CASSPRQGWNTEAFF
TRBV7-2	TRBD2	CASSFGGGRPGELFF
TRBV7-2	.	CASSLGGDGYTF
TRBV2	TRBD2	CASSEDAGGEQFF
TRBV28	.	CASSPFTSEQYF
TRBV6-5	.	CASLGLAEDYGYTF
TRBV7-3	.	CASSFPGNEQFF
TRBV7-9	TRBD2	CASSPTSGRLSGETQYF
TRBV7-9	.	CASSLGRKQFF
TRBV6-6	.	CASSHRVYEQYF
TRBV5-1	.	CASSPPGIVSSYEQYF
TRBV2	TRBD1	CASSAQGARGANVLTF
TRBV30	.	CAWSDWQLSSGNTIYF
TRBV7-9	TRBD2	CASSLAPLLLAGGLNEQFF
TRBV18	TRBD1	CASSPPGQGYEQFF
TRBV19	.	CASKGWYSNQPQHF
TRBV19	.	CASSPTGQSGGEFF
TRBV10-3	TRBD2	CAISGRTSGITDTQYF
TRBV28	.	CASKTGQYRNQPQHF
TRBV25-1	TRBD1	CASSASGTALGETQYF
TRBV9	.	CASSVGSPVHGYTF
TRBV9	.	CASSVGARDLPGELFF
TRBV7-2	TRBD1	CASSFGQGAVDEQFF
TRBV25-1	.	CASRRSDSPLHF
TRBV5-4	.	CASSPLAENTGELFF
TRBV7-8	.	CASSLDLGEQFF
TRBV6-5	TRBD1	CASSHSGTGAYNEQFF
TRBV7-9	TRBD1	CASRGQGAGQPQHF
TRBV19	.	CASRMGRTNEKLFF
TRBV4-3	TRBD2	CASSRRLAGGSTDTQYF
TRBV18	TRBD1	CASSPVAGRETGGADTQYF
TRBV18	TRBD1	CASSSGTGQHSGNTIYF
TRBV27	TRBD2	CASSPGLAGVYEQYF
TRBV18	TRBD1	CASSPREWTGNTEAFF
TRBV19	TRBD1	CASSTGGAVHGYTF
TRBV7-6	TRBD1	CASSFLTGDSYNEQFF
TRBV19	TRBD2	CASSSGGGNGELFF
TRBV7-3	.	CASSLSAYNEQFF
TRBV19	TRBD1	CASGRGPGSPLHF